This T cell receptor (beta chain) was sequenced in a study of blood T cell repertoires in COVID-19. Study information: From the United States, Italy and Spain came samples of acute and convalescent COVID-19. PBMCs, B-cell-depleted T cells, or T cells provided the cDNA or gDNA that made up the material.

The V gene lost 6 bases and the J gene lost 8 bases, with 18 bases spanning the gap. The length of the CDR3 is 14 residues. Per the germline V gene, CDR1 is MNHEY and CDR2 is SVGEGT. Some clones are missing from TCRdb's copy, which holds only in-frame ones; the method was immunoSEQ multiplex PCR. The sample includes 400,000 to 550,000 clones, approximately 90% seen only once; the top ten take almost 2%. The study assigned cohorts using participant-reported clinical history. The chain uses TRBV6-2 or TRBV6-3 and TRBJ2-3; TRBD2 might be the D (6 bases). This clonotype was obtained from a woman under 30 with acute COVID-19. The sequencing sample was made of PBMCs or T cells enriched from blood (not recorded which). The CDR3 coding sequence is TGTGCCAGCAGCAAAGGAGGGGCTGGGGGTACGCAGTATTTT. This gives the protein CASSKGGAGGTQYF.